This T cell receptor beta chain appears in the sequencing data of a study of regulatory T cells in long-lasting Graves disease. Researchers made TCR beta libraries by using iRepertoire HTBI primers and running Arm-PCR on CDR3 regions. TCRdb used MiXCR to reprocess the multiplex PCR reads, holding one entry per CDR3 protein. The data hold fewer than 500,000 distinct CDR3 sequences, with 15% to 20% observed a single time. Germline lookup yields CDR1 SEHNR and CDR2 FQNEAQ (reference sequence). The V gene lost 3 bases and the J gene lost 0 bases, with 23 bases spanning the gap. This CDR3 is built from 19 residues. In its sample, this clonotype was seen many times. Time point meaning: newly diagnosed GD, antithyroid drugs for less than 3 months. Extracted PBMC RNA gave rise to the TCR library. These same data were also listed under a study on T cells in Graves' hyperthyroidism and ophthalmopathy.

The source is a man between 40 and 49 years old with Graves disease. This sequence joins TRBV7-9 and TRBJ2-5; D possibly corresponds to TRBD1 (5 bases). Sequences were derived from peripheral blood mononuclear cells (PBMCs), sampled at new diagnosis, from a patient treated with antithyroid drugs. In DNA, the CDR3 is TGTGCCAGCAGCTTGGCTCGGACAAGGACGTTATTAGACCAAGAGACCCAGTACTTC. This gives the protein CASSLARTRTLLDQETQYF.